The TCR beta chain described here comes from a study of cytomegalovirus exposure and HLA in healthy donors. Study results and caveats: A reported reduction in N-insertions relative to the approximately 670-donor mean was seen in an Asian-associated ancestry cluster in a later analysis. The study carried out a later analysis of TCR beta sequences. It associated about 15,000 of them with specific HLA alleles at a false discovery rate of 0.05.

Concerning this clone itself: Its specificity is unknown.

Primers: 60 Vbeta forward and 13 Jbeta reverse. Here immunoSEQ multiplex PCR was the method, and the copy in TCRdb shows in-frame clones only, minus some. The repertoire table contains 100,000 or so clones. Sequences were obtained from PBMCs. The clonotype originates from a man aged 45-60 years in good health and CMV-seronegative.

The CDR3: CSATQNTEAFF. The CDR3 coding sequence is TGCAGTGCTACCCAGAACACTGAAGCTTTCTTT. The chain carries TRBV20-1 and TRBJ1-1; no reliable D call. The CDR3 consists of 11 residues. Germline V gene data show CDR1 as DFQATT and CDR2 as SNEGSKA (reference sequence). Trimming pared 4 bases from V and 1 base from J, leaving 4 bases between.